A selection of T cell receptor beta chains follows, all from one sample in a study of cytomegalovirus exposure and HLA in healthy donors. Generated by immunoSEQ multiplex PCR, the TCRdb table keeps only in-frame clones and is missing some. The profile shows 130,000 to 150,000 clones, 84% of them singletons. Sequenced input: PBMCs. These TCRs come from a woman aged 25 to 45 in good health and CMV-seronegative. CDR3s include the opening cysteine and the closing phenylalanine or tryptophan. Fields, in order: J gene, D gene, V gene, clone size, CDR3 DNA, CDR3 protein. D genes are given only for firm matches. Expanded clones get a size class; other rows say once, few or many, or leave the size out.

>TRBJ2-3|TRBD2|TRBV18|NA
TGTGCCAGCACCCGACTAGCGGGGGGGCAATATACTAAAGATGCTAGCACAGATACGCAGTATTTT
CASTRLAGGQYTKDASTDTQYF
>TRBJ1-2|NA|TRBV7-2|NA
TGTGCCAGCAGCTTAGTTTTGGGGGGAGGCTACACCTTC
CASSLVLGGGYTF
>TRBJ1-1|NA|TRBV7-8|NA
TGTGCCAGCAGCTTAGACCCGGTGTTGAACACTGAAGCTTTCTTT
CASSLDPVLNTEAFF
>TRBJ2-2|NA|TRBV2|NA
TGTGCCAGCAGCCCCCGGACTCACTACGGGGAGCTGTTTTTT
CASSPRTHYGELFF
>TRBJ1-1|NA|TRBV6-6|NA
TGTGCCAGCAGTTACCCCCGACAGCAGAACACTGAAGCTTTCTTT
CASSYPRQQNTEAFF
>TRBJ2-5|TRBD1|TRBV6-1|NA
TGTGCCAGCAGTGAAGAGGGGACAGGGCTCCAAGAGACCCAGTACTTC
CASSEEGTGLQETQYF
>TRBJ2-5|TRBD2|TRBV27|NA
TGTGCCAGCAGTGCATCTTGGGGAGGGGAGACCCAGTACTTC
CASSASWGGETQYF
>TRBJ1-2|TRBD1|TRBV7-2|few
TGTGCCAGCAGCTATGACAGGGACTATGGCTACACCTTC
CASSYDRDYGYTF
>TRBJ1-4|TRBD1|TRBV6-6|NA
TGTGCCAGCCAGGGGGCAGAGGATGAAAAACTGTTTTTT
CASQGAEDEKLFF
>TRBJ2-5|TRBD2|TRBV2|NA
TGTGCCAGCAGTAGGACTAGCCGCCTTTTCACCCAAGAGACCCAGTACTTC
CASSRTSRLFTQETQYF
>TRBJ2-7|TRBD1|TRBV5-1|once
TGCGCCAGCAGCGTCGGGACAGCGCTATCCTACGAGCAGTACTTC
CASSVGTALSYEQYF
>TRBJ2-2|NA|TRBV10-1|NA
TGCGCCAGTAGCACCCTTGGTAACACCGGGGAGCTGTTTTTT
CASSTLGNTGELFF
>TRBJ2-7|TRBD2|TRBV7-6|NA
TGTGCCAGCAGCTTAGTATTCGGGACTACTACAACCTACGAGCAGTACTTC
CASSLVFGTTTTYEQYF
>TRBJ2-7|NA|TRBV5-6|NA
TGTGCCAGCAGCTTATATTCCTCCTACGAGCAGTACTTC
CASSLYSSYEQYF
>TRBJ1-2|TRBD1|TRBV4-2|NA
TGTGCCAGCAGCCAAGACAGGGGGCTCGGTTATGGCTACACCTTC
CASSQDRGLGYGYTF
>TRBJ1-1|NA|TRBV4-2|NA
TGTGCCAGCAGCCGCGACGGGGTTCTGAACACTGAAGCTTTCTTT
CASSRDGVLNTEAFF
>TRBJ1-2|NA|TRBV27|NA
TGTGCCAGCAGTTTGAGCAAGAACTATGGCTACACCTTC
CASSLSKNYGYTF
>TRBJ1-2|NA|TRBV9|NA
TGTGCCAGCAGCGTAGTCGGATCGGGGGATGGCTACACCTTC
CASSVVGSGDGYTF
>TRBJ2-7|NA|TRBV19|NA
TGTGCCAGTAGTAGAGGGCTTGCCTACGAGCAGTACTTC
CASSRGLAYEQYF
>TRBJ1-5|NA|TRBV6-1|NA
TGTGCCAGCCGCAGGGTCATGGCTCAGCCCCAGCATTTT
CASRRVMAQPQHF
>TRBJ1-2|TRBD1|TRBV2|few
TGTGCCAGCAGTGGAGGGGGCATAGGGGGCTACACCTTC
CASSGGGIGGYTF
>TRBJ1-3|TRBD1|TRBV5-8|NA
TGTGCCAGCAGCTTGGCCGGCGTCAGGGGGTTAAACACCATATATTTT
CASSLAGVRGLNTIYF
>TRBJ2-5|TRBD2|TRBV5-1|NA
TGCGCCAGCAGGGGAGCTAGCGGGGGGGCGAAGACCCAGTACTTC
CASRGASGGAKTQYF
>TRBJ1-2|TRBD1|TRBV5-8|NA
TGTGCCAGCAAGATTAATACAATACAGGGGGCGTCGGGCTACACCTTC
CASKINTIQGASGYTF
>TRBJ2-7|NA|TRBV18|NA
TGTGCCAGCTCACCGAGCAGGGGGGTCCACGAGCAGTACTTC
CASSPSRGVHEQYF
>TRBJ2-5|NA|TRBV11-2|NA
TGTGCCAGCAGCCCCCGAGGGCGGGGAGAGACCCAGTACTTC
CASSPRGRGETQYF
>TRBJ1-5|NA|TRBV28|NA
TGTGCCAGCAGTCCTTGGGGGCTGACAGGCCGCAATCAGCCCCAGCATTTT
CASSPWGLTGRNQPQHF
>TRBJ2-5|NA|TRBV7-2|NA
TGTGCCAGCAGCGCCAGACAGGGAGGACAAGAGACCCAGTACTTC
CASSARQGGQETQYF
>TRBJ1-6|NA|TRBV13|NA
TGTGCCAGCAGCTTAGGTTCCAGGAGGTCACCCCTCCACTTT
CASSLGSRRSPLHF
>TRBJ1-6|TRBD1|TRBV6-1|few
TGTGCCAGCGGAGGGGGCGGACGGTCACCCCTCCACTTT
CASGGGGRSPLHF
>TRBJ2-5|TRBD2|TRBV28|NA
TGTGCCAGCAGTACAGCGGGGTCGGGTCCAGAGACCCAGTACTTC
CASSTAGSGPETQYF
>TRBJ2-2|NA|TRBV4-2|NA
TGTGCCAGCAGCCAAGATGCCGGGGGAGTCAGGGCCGGGGAGCTGTTTTTT
CASSQDAGGVRAGELFF
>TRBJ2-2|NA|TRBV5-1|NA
TGCGCCAGCAGCCTCTCAGTGAACACCGGGGAGCTGTTTTTT
CASSLSVNTGELFF
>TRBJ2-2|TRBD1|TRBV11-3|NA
TGTGCCAGCAGCACGCGACCTCCGGGACAGGGGTCGGCCGGGGAGCTGTTTTTT
CASSTRPPGQGSAGELFF
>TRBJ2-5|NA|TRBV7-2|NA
TGTGCCAGCAGCTACCAGTCGGGGGACGAGACCCAGTACTTC
CASSYQSGDETQYF
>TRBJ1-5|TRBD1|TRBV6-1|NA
TGTGCCAGCAGGGACAGGAGGTTAGGCAATCAGCCCCAGCATTTT
CASRDRRLGNQPQHF
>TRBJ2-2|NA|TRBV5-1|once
TGCGCCAGCAGCTTGGATGGCAGGCCCACCGGGGAGCTGTTTTTT
CASSLDGRPTGELFF
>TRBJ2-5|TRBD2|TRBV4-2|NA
TGTGCCAGCAGCCAGCTCGAAACTAGCGGACAAGAGACCCAGTACTTC
CASSQLETSGQETQYF
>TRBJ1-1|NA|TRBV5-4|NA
TGTGCCAGCAGAAGGCAGGGCTACGAAGAAGCTTTCTTT
CASRRQGYEEAFF
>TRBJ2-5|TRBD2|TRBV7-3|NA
TGTGCCAGCAGCCAACTAGCGGGGGAAGAGACCCAGTACTTC
CASSQLAGEETQYF
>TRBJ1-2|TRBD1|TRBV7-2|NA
TGTGCCAGCAGCTCCCCAGACAGGGGGCTCTATGGCTACACCTTC
CASSSPDRGLYGYTF
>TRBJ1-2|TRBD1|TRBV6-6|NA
TGTGCCAGCAGTTCCGGGAGGACAGGGGGCGACTATGGCTACACCTTC
CASSSGRTGGDYGYTF